The entry below describes one TCR beta chain. Its specificity is not known. The sample is drawn from a study of OX40 agonist ivuxolimab in advanced cancers. Study-level findings and limits: Clones of CD4+ and CD8+ blood T cells grew by week 6 at doses of 0.1 to 3.0 mg/kg.

Profiled with immunoSEQ multiplex PCR; TCRdb holds only in-frame clones, not every one. The sample contains approximately 49,000 clones, about 85% of which appear only once. Germline-derived CDR1 and CDR2 are MRHNA and SNTAGT. V lost 4 bases to trimming and J lost 5 bases; unmatched junction nucleotides: 3. This CDR3 has 14 residues. Here the sequenced sample was CD4+ or CD8+ T cells sorted from blood, taken in a trial of the OX40 agonist ivuxolimab. V is TRBV6-4 and J is TRBJ2-3, with 10 nucleotides matching TRBD2. This receptor was taken from an adult with an advanced solid tumor such as melanoma, head and neck, liver or kidney cancer. The DNA of the CDR3 is TGTGCCAGCAGTGGGCTAGCGGGAGAAGATACGCAGTATTTT. It specifies CASSGLAGEDTQYF.